This TCR beta chain derives from a study of glioma-infiltrating T cells. The iRepertoire nested amplicon-rescue multiplex PCR amplified TCR alpha and beta CDR3s from RNA. Using its own MiXCR run on the multiplex PCR reads, TCRdb lists one record per CDR3 protein. The table records roughly 100,000 distinct CDR3 sequences, about 30% of them present only once. Germline CDR1 KGHSH, CDR2 LQKENI. This CDR3 has 14 residues. The V end lost 0 bases, the J end lost 5 bases, and 9 bases lay between the germline ends. This clonotype showed up just a few times. The receptor comes from a human donor with low-grade glioma or glioblastoma, undergoing nonglioma brain surgery, or in good health (not recorded which). The genes are TRBV18 and TRBJ2-3; D call uncertain. The sequencing sample was made of glioma tissue, nonneoplastic brain tissue, or PBMCs (not recorded which). The CDR3 spells CASSPPLDQDTQYF. In DNA form, the CDR3 reads TGTGCCAGCTCACCACCGCTAGATCAAGATACGCAGTATTTT. Based on the CDR3 plus reference TRBV18 and TRBJ2-3, the full variable domain is NAGVMQNPRHLVRRRGQEARLRCSPMKGHSHVYWYRQLPEEGLKFMVYLQKENIIDESGMPKERFSAEFPKEGPSILRIQQVVRGDSAAYFCASSPPLDQDTQYFGPGTRLTVL.